This T cell receptor beta chain originates from a study of T cell responses to AZD1222 COVID-19 vaccine. Study-wide results and caveats: Females outnumbered males among donors, who were mostly white British; clonal diversity was possibly underestimated. Two AZD1222 doses significantly raised spike-specific TCR breadth and depth over controls.

Here immunoSEQ multiplex PCR was the method, and the copy in TCRdb shows in-frame clones only, minus some. The sample yields roughly 130,000 clones, around 84% seen once. CDR3 length: 15 amino acids. V was cut by 4 bases and J by 7 bases, with 16 bases left in between. Germline loops: CDR1 KGHDR, CDR2 SFDVKD. Of note for this clone: What it recognizes is unknown.

This sequence was found in an adult in good health. The chain carries TRBV24-1 and TRBJ2-1; possible D gene TRBD2, 7 bases. The sequenced sample was peripheral blood, obtained on day 0 of AZD1222 vaccination. The CDR3 spells CATSDPGLGGNEQFF. Written as DNA, the CDR3 is TGTGCCACCAGTGACCCTGGACTAGGGGGGAATGAGCAGTTCTTC.